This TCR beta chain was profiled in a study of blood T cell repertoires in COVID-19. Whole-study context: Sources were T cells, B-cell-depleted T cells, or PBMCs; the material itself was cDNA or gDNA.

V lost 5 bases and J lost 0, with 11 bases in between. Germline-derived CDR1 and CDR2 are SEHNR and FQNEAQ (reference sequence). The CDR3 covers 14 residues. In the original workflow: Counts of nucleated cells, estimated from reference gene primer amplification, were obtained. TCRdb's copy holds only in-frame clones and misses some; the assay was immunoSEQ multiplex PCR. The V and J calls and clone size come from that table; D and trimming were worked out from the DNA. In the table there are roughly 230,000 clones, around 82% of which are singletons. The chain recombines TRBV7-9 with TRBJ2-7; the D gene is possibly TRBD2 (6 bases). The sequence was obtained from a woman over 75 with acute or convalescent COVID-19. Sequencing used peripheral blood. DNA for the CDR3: TGTGCCAGCAGCGCATGGGACTCCTCCTACGAGCAGTACTTC. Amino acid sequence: CASSAWDSSYEQYF.